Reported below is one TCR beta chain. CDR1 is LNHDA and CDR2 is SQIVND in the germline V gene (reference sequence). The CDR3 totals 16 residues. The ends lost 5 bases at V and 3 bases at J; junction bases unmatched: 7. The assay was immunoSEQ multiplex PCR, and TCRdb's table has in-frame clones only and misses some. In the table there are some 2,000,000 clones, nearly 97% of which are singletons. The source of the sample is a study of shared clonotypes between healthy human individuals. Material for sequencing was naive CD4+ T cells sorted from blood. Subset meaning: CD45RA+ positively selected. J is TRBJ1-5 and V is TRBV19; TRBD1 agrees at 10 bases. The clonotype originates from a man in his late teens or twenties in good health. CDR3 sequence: CASSVPGTGDNQPQHF. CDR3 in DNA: TGTGCCAGTAGTGTCCCCGGGACAGGGGACAATCAGCCCCAGCATTTT.